These T cell receptor beta chains were read from a single sample in a study of OX40 agonist ivuxolimab in advanced cancers. Here immunoSEQ multiplex PCR was the method, and the copy in TCRdb shows in-frame clones only, minus some. The sample yields fewer than 100,000 clones, 93% seen once. This specimen was CD4+ or CD8+ T cells sorted from blood, taken in a trial of the OX40 agonist ivuxolimab. The receptors here all came from an adult with an advanced solid tumor such as melanoma, head and neck, liver or kidney cancer. CDR3s include the opening cysteine and the closing phenylalanine or tryptophan. D genes are given only for firm matches. The listing skips clone size in some rows; elsewhere it reads once, few, many or a size class.

V	size	J	D	DNA	CDR3
TRBV6-5	-	TRBJ2-5	TRBD1	TGTGCCAGCAGTGCGGACAGGGGGGAGCAAGAGACCCAGTACTTC	CASSADRGEQETQYF
TRBV5-5	-	TRBJ2-5	-	TGTGCCAGCAAAGCAAAAGAGACCCAGTACTTC	CASKAKETQYF
TRBV19	-	TRBJ2-1	-	TGTGCCAGTAGTCTAGCGATTCTAACCTACAATGAGCAGTTCTTC	CASSLAILTYNEQFF
TRBV13	-	TRBJ1-2	TRBD1	TGTGCCAGCAGCCCGGGACAGGGGGAAAGGGTTAACTATGGCTACACCTTC	CASSPGQGERVNYGYTF
TRBV13	-	TRBJ2-7	-	TGTGCCAGCAGCTTAGGACCGGGACTTTCCTACGAGCAGTACTTC	CASSLGPGLSYEQYF
TRBV29-1	-	TRBJ1-2	-	TGCAGCGTGGAGCGCACCAAAGATGGCTACACCTTC	CSVERTKDGYTF
TRBV4-1	-	TRBJ1-1	-	TGCGCCAGCAGTCTTCCCGGAGGGGAGAACACTGAAGCTTTCTTT	CASSLPGGENTEAFF
TRBV7-6	-	TRBJ2-1	TRBD2	TGTGCCAGCAGCTTAGGGACTAGCATCTACAATGAGCAGTTCTTC	CASSLGTSIYNEQFF
TRBV6-6	-	TRBJ1-2	-	TGTGCCAGCAGTCCCTCTGGATGGGGCTACACCTTC	CASSPSGWGYTF
TRBV4-3	-	TRBJ1-4	-	TGCGCCAGCAGCCAAGATCCGGGGCCTAATGAAAAACTGTTTTTT	CASSQDPGPNEKLFF
TRBV7-2	-	TRBJ2-7	-	TGTGCCAGCAGCCAGACAGGCTATTCCTACGAGCAGTACTTC	CASSQTGYSYEQYF
TRBV7-2	once	TRBJ2-1	TRBD2	TGTGCCAGCAGCTTAACCAGCGGGAGTTTGGATGAGCAGTTCTTC	CASSLTSGSLDEQFF
TRBV20-1	once	TRBJ1-2	-	TGCAGTGCTAGTGGGGACGTGGGCTACACCTTC	CSASGDVGYTF
TRBV4-3	-	TRBJ2-5	-	TGCGCCAGCAGCCAAGATCGGGAAGGGGGGATGGAAGAGACCCAGTACTTC	CASSQDREGGMEETQYF
TRBV11-2	few	TRBJ1-1	-	TGTGCCAGCAGCTATACAGGGACTGAAGCTTTCTTT	CASSYTGTEAFF
TRBV29-1	-	TRBJ1-1	-	TGCAGCGCCCGGACGGGAAACACTGAAGCTTTCTTT	CSARTGNTEAFF
TRBV5-1	-	TRBJ2-1	TRBD2	TGCGCCAGCAGCGTCGGACTAGCGGGGGGCCCTTTGGAGCAGTTCTTC	CASSVGLAGGPLEQFF
TRBV28	-	TRBJ1-5	-	TGTGCCAGCAGTGACCGGGACCGGTATCAGCCCCAGCATTTT	CASSDRDRYQPQHF
TRBV19	-	TRBJ1-5	-	TGTGCCAGTAGTATATCGGTTCAGCCCCAGCATTTT	CASSISVQPQHF
TRBV6-1	-	TRBJ2-7	-	TGTGCCAGCAGTGAAGGTCAGGTTGATGGCGAGCAGTACTTC	CASSEGQVDGEQYF
TRBV10-3	-	TRBJ1-1	-	TGTGCCATCAAGGCAGGGTCAAGGACTGAAGCTTTCTTT	CAIKAGSRTEAFF
TRBV5-4	-	TRBJ2-1	-	TGTGCCATCGACGCCGGGGCTGAGCAGTTCTTC	CAIDAGAEQFF
TRBV9	-	TRBJ1-5	-	TGTGCCAGCAGCGTTGGAGACACCCATCAGCCCCAGCATTTT	CASSVGDTHQPQHF
TRBV29-1	-	TRBJ1-2	-	TGCAGCGTTTTACTGGGCAGGGACTATGGCTACACCTTC	CSVLLGRDYGYTF
TRBV28	-	TRBJ2-7	TRBD1	TGTGCCAGCAGTTTAGAAGCTTCGACAGGGGCCTACGAGCAGTACTTC	CASSLEASTGAYEQYF